The next 23 T cell receptor beta chains were all read from a single sample in a study of CD8+CD57+ T cells in acquired aplastic anemia. Profiling that covered TCR beta VDJ and CDR3 relied on genomic DNA as its template. TCRdb called the reads again in MiXCR, with one record for every CDR3 protein. The sample lists roughly 300,000 distinct CDR3 sequences; around three fifths were seen once. The sequenced sample was sorted CD4+, CD8+, or CD8+CD57+ T cells (not recorded which) from PBMCs. These receptors all stem from a human donor with severe aplastic anemia or a healthy control (not recorded which).

This chain uses TRBV12-3 or TRBV12-4 with TRBJ1-1; 10 bases agree with TRBD1. This CDR3 is 14 amino acids long. V gave up 6 bases and J gave up 6 bases; unmatched junction bases: 7. CDR3 sequence (DNA): TGTGCCAGCAGCAGACAGGGGGCAATCTCTGAAGCTTTCTTT. The encoded protein is CASSRQGAISEAFF.

Ten or more counts support this clonotype. This chain uses TRBV20-1 with TRBJ1-2, with a tentative D call TRBD1 (5 bases). CDR1 and CDR2 (germline): DFQATT, SNEGSKA (reference sequence). The CDR3 is 13 residues long. The V end lost 6 bases, the J end lost 4 bases, and 15 bases lay between the germline ends. Here the CDR3 reads CSARSRGIYGYTF. The CDR3 nucleotides are TGCAGTGCCCGGTCCCGGGGGATCTATGGCTACACCTTC.

This clonotype came up many times. The chain has TRBV5-1 and TRBJ1-1; no clear D. The V gene lost 0 bases and the J gene lost 0 bases, with 6 bases spanning the gap. The CDR3 is 14 residues long. Germline lookup yields CDR1 SGHRS and CDR2 YFSETQ. For the CDR3, the DNA is TGCGCCAGCAGCTTGGACAGTCTGAACACTGAAGCTTTCTTT. Translation: CASSLDSLNTEAFF.

This clonotype was recorded once. Sequence at one end of the junction differs from germline and may be a read error. The chain couples TRBV9 to TRBJ1-6; TRBD1 agrees at 10 bases. Germline-derived CDR1 and CDR2 are SGDLS and YYNGEE. This CDR3 has 15 residues. The CDR3 DNA reads as TGTGCCAGCAGCGGGGGGACAGGGGTGAATTCACCCTTCCACTTT. This codes for CASSGGTGVNSPFHF.

Regarding this clonotype: The junction shows a germline mismatch at one end, possibly a read error. V gene TRBV5-5 combines with J gene TRBJ2-3, with a tentative D call TRBD1 (5 bases). The length of the CDR3 is 16 residues. The V gene's germline CDR1 is SGHKS and CDR2 YYEKEE (reference sequence). The DNA for the CDR3 is TGTGCCAGCAGGTTGGGGCAGTACCGTGGGACAGATACGCAGTATTTT. Amino acid sequence: CASRLGQYRGTDTQYF.

The V and J genes are TRBV10-3 and TRBJ2-7; D unresolved. The CDR3 consists of 15 residues. V was trimmed by 4 bases and J by 5 bases, leaving 18 bases between them. Germline V CDR1 and CDR2: ENHRY, SYGVKD. Here the CDR3 DNA reads TGTGCCATCAGTGGAATCGACGTTACAGTAAACGAGCAGTACTTC. Its translation is CAISGIDVTVNEQYF.

This clonotype showed up just a few times. The chain uses TRBV9 and TRBJ1-1; D not certain. Germline loops: CDR1 SGDLS, CDR2 YYNGEE. The length of the CDR3 is 15 residues. Trimming shortened V by 2 bases and J by 0 bases, and 11 bases separated the two germline ends. CDR3 nucleotides: TGTGCCAGCAGCGTTTTTCAGCAAATGAACACTGAAGCTTTCTTT. Amino acids: CASSVFQQMNTEAFF. The full variable domain, in which reference TRBV9 and TRBJ1-1 provide the parts outside the CDR3, is DSGVTQTPKHLITATGQRVTLRCSPRSGDLSVYWYQQSLDQGLQFLIQYYNGEERAKGNILERFSAQQFPDLHSELNLSSLELGDSALYFCASSVFQQMNTEAFFGQGTRLTVV.

The chain couples TRBV19 to TRBJ2-2; D uncertain. The CDR3 runs 15 residues. Germline V gene lookup returns CDR1 LNHDA and CDR2 SQIVND (reference sequence). The V gene lost 4 bases and the J gene lost 2 bases, with 11 bases spanning the gap. This CDR3 is CASSRWLDNTGELFF. CDR3 nucleotide sequence: TGTGCCAGTAGTAGGTGGCTGGATAACACCGGGGAGCTGTTTTTT. Full variable domain (missing parts from reference TRBV19 and TRBJ2-2): DGGITQSPKYLFRKEGQNVTLSCEQNLNHDAMYWYRQDPGQGLRLIYYSQIVNDFQKGDIAEGYSVSREKKESFPLTVTSAQKNPTAFYLCASSRWLDNTGELFFGEGSRLTVL.

This clonotype appeared many times. The chain links TRBV5-1 to TRBJ1-5; 7 positions match TRBD1. CDR1 and CDR2 (germline): SGHRS, YFSETQ. There are 15 residues in the CDR3. The ends lost 1 base at V and 0 bases at J; junction bases unmatched: 1. The CDR3 DNA is TGCGCCAGCAGCTTGTGGGACAGTAGCAATCAGCCCCAGCATTTT. Translation: CASSLWDSSNQPQHF.

The chain combines TRBV7-9 with TRBJ2-2; a weak D match, TRBD2 (6 bases). The CDR3 is made up of 16 amino acids. The germline V gene has CDR1 SEHNR and CDR2 FQNEAQ (reference sequence). With 4 bases removed from V and 1 base from J, the gap between germline ends came to 13 bases. CDR3 amino acids: CASSSEGLRNTGELFF. The CDR3 nucleotides are TGTGCCAGCAGCTCGGAGGGACTCCGGAACACCGGGGAGCTGTTTTTT.

About this clonotype: Possible read error: a much larger clone is one base away. The V and J genes are TRBV30 and TRBJ1-4; TRBD1 matches 8 bases. The CDR3 is 12 amino acids. From germline, CDR1 is GTSNPN and CDR2 SVGIG (reference sequence). The CDR3 here is CAFGQGFEKLVF. CDR3 DNA: TGTGCCTTCGGACAGGGATTTGAAAAACTGGTTTTT.

This chain uses TRBV4-2 with TRBJ2-3, with 11 bases aligning to TRBD2. This CDR3 contains 19 residues. Trimming at V came to 0 bases and at J to 7 bases, leaving 15 bases not matched to a gene. Germline values: CDR1 LGHNA, CDR2 YNFKEQ. CDR3 sequence (DNA): TGTGCCAGCAGCCAAGATACCAGGATAGCGGGGGGGGTCAGTTATACGCAGTATTTT. Its protein product is CASSQDTRIAGGVSYTQYF.

Points on this clonotype: An end of the junction differs from the germline gene, which may be a read error. The chain joins TRBV7-9 to TRBJ2-2; 9 nucleotides agree with TRBD2. The germline gives CDR1 SEHNR, CDR2 FQNEAQ (reference sequence). The CDR3 length is 17 residues. CDR3 nucleotide sequence: TGTGCCAGCAGCTTAGTGGCTGCGGGAGGGAACGCCGGGGAGCTGTTTTTT. Its protein is CASSLVAAGGNAGELFF.

Many counts were recorded for this clonotype. CDR3 residues: CASSRILVGPLNTQYF. The CDR3 DNA is TGTGCCAGCAGTAGGATTCTCGTGGGACCCCTGAATACGCAGTATTTT. The rearrangement joins TRBV5-6 to TRBJ2-3, with D perhaps TRBD1 or TRBD2 (5 bases each). Germline CDR1 is SGHDT and CDR2 is YYEEEE. The CDR3 has 16 residues. Trimming pared 5 bases from V and 7 bases from J, leaving 23 bases between.

This clonotype appeared a few times. The chain carries TRBV7-6 and TRBJ2-7, with no clear D. The V and J ends lost 5 bases and 7 bases respectively, with 18 bases between them. Germline CDR1 is SGHVS and CDR2 is FNYEAQ. The CDR3 runs to 14 residues. The CDR3 sequence is CASSPRRQLGEQYF. The CDR3 nucleotides read TGTGCCAGCAGCCCAAGACGGCAGTTGGGAGAGCAGTACTTC.

The chain is built from TRBV5-4 and TRBJ2-3; 13 positions match TRBD2. After removal of 0 bases from V and 5 bases from J, the junction contained 6 bases not matched to a gene. CDR1 SGHNT and CDR2 YYREEE come from the germline V gene (reference sequence). CDR3 length: 17 residues. CDR3 residues: CASSLGLAGGGRDTQYF. The CDR3 bases are TGTGCCAGCAGCTTGGGACTAGCGGGGGGTGGCCGAGATACGCAGTATTTT.

V gene TRBV25-1 combines with J gene TRBJ1-2, with 8 bases fitting TRBD1. This CDR3 region has 14 residues. With V trimmed by 6 bases and J by 8 bases, 11 bases remained unmatched. Germline lookup yields CDR1 MGHDK and CDR2 SYGVNS. CDR3 in DNA: TGTGCCAGCAGGGGTGCGACAGGGGTTGGCGGCTACACCTTC. It specifies CASRGATGVGGYTF.

This clonotype came up many times. V gene TRBV28 combines with J gene TRBJ1-6, with 9 bases matching TRBD1. The CDR3 loop spans 17 amino acids. Germline CDR1 and CDR2: MDHEN and SYDVKM. Unmatched junction bases numbered 13, after V lost 7 bases and J lost 6 bases. DNA of the CDR3: TGTGCCAGCATCCGGGACAGGGCCTCCCAAGTTAATTCACCCCTCCACTTT. It yields the protein CASIRDRASQVNSPLHF.

The V gene is TRBV7-9, the J gene TRBJ2-1; 7 bases fit TRBD2. This CDR3 comprises 14 residues. Germline loops: CDR1 SEHNR, CDR2 FQNEAQ (reference sequence). The V segment lost 5 bases and the J segment 0 bases; nucleotides outside the gene matches: 1. CDR3 nucleotides: TGTGCCAGCAGCCCTAGCGGCTCCTACAATGAGCAGTTCTTC. It encodes CASSPSGSYNEQFF.

The sample holds one count of this clonotype. The CDR3 end shows no conserved phenylalanine or tryptophan, and so a read error is likely. The chain is built from TRBV7-2 and TRBJ1-5; a possible D gene is TRBD1 (5 bases). V was clipped by 1 base and J by 9 bases, with 16 bases between them. Germline CDR1 SGHTA, CDR2 FQGNSA. This CDR3 has 15 residues. The DNA for the CDR3 is TGTGCCAGCAGCTTAGGAGGGGCAACGGACCTGCCCCAGCATTCT. It specifies CASSLGGATDLPQHS.

This clonotype was seen repeatedly, ten times or more. The rearrangement joins TRBV12-3 or TRBV12-4 to TRBJ1-6, with no clear D. Trimming shortened V by 3 bases and J by 8 bases, and 5 bases separated the two germline ends. The CDR3 is 12 residues long. The CDR3, as DNA: TGTGCCAGCAGTTTCAGTGATTCACCCCTCCACTTT. Protein sequence: CASSFSDSPLHF.

V is TRBV7-3 and J is TRBJ1-1, with D maybe TRBD1 (5 bases). Looked up from germline, CDR1 is SGHTA and CDR2 is FQGTGA. The length of the CDR3 is 15 residues. Between the trimmed V and J ends, which lost 2 bases and 7 bases, there was a span of 17 bases. Here the CDR3 reads CASSLDRGASFEAFF. For the CDR3, the DNA is TGTGCCAGCAGCTTAGATAGGGGAGCTTCTTTTGAAGCTTTCTTT.

The table lists this clonotype with many counts. V and J are TRBV20-1 and TRBJ2-3; D possibly corresponds to TRBD1 (6 bases). The CDR3 covers 15 residues. V was pared by 1 base and J by 2 bases, with 13 bases between. The V gene's germline CDR1 is DFQATT and CDR2 SNEGSKA (reference sequence). The CDR3 loop is CSARAQVGATDTQYF. CDR3 DNA sequence: TGCAGTGCTAGAGCCCAGGTGGGGGCCACAGATACGCAGTATTTT.